This T cell receptor (beta chain) was retrieved from a study of blood T cell repertoires in COVID-19 (TCRdb year 2020). A note on the overall study: Samples from collaborators originated in the United States, Italy and Spain and spanned both the acute and convalescent phases of COVID-19. The material from the prospective study consisted of cDNA or gDNA derived from T cells, B-cell-depleted T cells, or PBMCs. The dataset comprised deeply sampled blood TCRbeta repertoires from subjects exposed to, actively infected with, or recovered from COVID-19. The repertoires were released in a freely available public database intended as a resource for research on the immune response to SARS-CoV-2. The samples were drawn from the first 160 participants of the ongoing ImmuneRACE study and from 950 to 1,500 subjects provided by 6 global collaborators. Nearly every sample came with metadata listing a de-identified subject ID, COVID-19 status, age in years and sex. HLA class I and class II types, where available, came from metadata supplied by the sample provider rather than from assay-based typing.

Of note for this clone: Its antigen is still unknown. Qualities for individual bases were not recorded, and no much larger clone is one base off.

TCRbeta CDR3 regions were amplified from genomic DNA by means of the immunoSEQ Assay, a bias-controlled multiplex PCR. In the source study's methods: The number of nucleated cells in each sample was estimated from the amplification of reference gene primers within the assay. Sequence reads were collapsed and filtered to measure the absolute abundance of every unique TCRbeta CDR3 rearrangement. For each sample, productive Simpson clonality was calculated by taking the square root of Simpson's diversity index across productive rearrangements. The table was pulled from immuneACCESS by TCRdb, which kept in-frame rearrangements only. Such tables lose some clones; where checked, under half of the loss comes from unresolved V genes, and the rest has no known cause. D and trimming were read from the DNA, whereas the V and J calls and clone size are those reported in that table. The sample table contains under 300,000 clones; only one count was recorded for about 87% of them. The ten top clones hold approximately 7% of the sample.

Each collaborating institution followed its own protocols to collect whole blood in K2EDTA tubes. For TCRbeta analysis, collaborators shipped samples as frozen whole blood, isolated PBMCs, or DNA extracted from either of those sample types. Reading from cysteine to phenylalanine, the CDR3 counts 16 amino acids. Here the CDR3 DNA is all that survives: 48 bases in frame from base 1. What the research found in general, with its limitations: The quantity of clinical and demographic metadata differed by source and by participant and was supplied without curation.

The sample taken for sequencing was peripheral blood. Recombination joined TRBV21-1 with TRBJ1-1; whether TRBD1, the table's D call, matches the DNA was not checked. TRBV21-1 is tagged as a pseudogene. The receptor's source is a woman aged 70-85 years with active or convalescent COVID-19. The DNA sequence reads TGTGCCAGCAGCACCTCCCAGGGGGCCACGAACACTGAAGCTTTCTTT. Its translation reads: CASSTSQGATNTEAFF.